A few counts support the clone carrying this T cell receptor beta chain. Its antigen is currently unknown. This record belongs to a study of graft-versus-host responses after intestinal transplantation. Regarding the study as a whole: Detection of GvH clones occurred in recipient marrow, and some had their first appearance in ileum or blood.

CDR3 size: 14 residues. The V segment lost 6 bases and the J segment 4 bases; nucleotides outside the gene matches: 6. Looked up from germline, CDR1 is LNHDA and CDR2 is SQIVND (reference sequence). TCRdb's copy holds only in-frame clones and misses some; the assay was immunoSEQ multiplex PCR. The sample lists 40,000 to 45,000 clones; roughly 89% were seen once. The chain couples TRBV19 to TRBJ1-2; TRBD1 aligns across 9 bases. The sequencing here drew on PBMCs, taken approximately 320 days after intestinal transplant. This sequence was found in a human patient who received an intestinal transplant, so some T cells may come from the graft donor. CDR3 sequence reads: CASSRTGASYGYTF. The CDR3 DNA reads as TGTGCCAGTAGCCGGACAGGGGCGAGCTATGGCTACACCTTC.